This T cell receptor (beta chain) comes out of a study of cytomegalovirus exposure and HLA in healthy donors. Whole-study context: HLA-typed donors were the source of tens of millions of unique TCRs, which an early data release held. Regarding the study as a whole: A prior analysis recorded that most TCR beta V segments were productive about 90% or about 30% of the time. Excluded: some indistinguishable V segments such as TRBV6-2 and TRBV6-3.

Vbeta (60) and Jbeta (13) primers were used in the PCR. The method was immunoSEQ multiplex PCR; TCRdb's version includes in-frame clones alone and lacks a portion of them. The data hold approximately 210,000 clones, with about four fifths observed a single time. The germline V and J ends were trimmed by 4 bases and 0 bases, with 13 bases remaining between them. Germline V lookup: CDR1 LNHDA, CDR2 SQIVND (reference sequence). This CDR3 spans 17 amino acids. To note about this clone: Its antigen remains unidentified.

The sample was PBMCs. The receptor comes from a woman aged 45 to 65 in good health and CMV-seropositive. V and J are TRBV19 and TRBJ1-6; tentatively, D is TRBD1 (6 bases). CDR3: CASSNDRPSSYNSPLHF. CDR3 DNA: TGTGCCAGTAGTAATGACAGGCCGAGCTCCTATAATTCACCCCTCCACTTT.